This T cell receptor (beta chain) was observed in a study of CD8 T cells in ankylosing spondylitis. Quantitative barcoded 5'-RACE was used to prepare TCR beta libraries. TCRdb reanalysed the 5' RACE reads using MiXCR and keeps one entry per CDR3 protein. The sample has 200,000 to 300,000 distinct CDR3 sequences; 8% to 9.5% are singletons. The length of the CDR3 is 15 residues. V shed 6 bases and J 4 bases; nucleotides not matched to a gene: 7. General study findings and limits: In ankylosing spondylitis blood, a motif of roughly eight highly homologous TCR beta variants appeared characteristic. Disease-linked clones were reportedly significantly enriched in matched ankylosing spondylitis synovial fluid. Disease-linked clones bore a CD8+ phenotype and were relatively rare in peripheral blood.

This clonotype was seen a few times. The antigen remains unidentified. What was sequenced was blood, either unsorted or a sorted T cell fraction (not recorded which). This chain connects TRBV12-3 or TRBV12-4 to TRBJ1-5; 9 positions agree with TRBD1. This sequence originates from a male donor with ankylosing spondylitis or in good health (not recorded which). The CDR3 spells CASRGTGRANQPQHF. The CDR3 region has the DNA TGTGCCAGCAGGGGGACAGGGAGGGCTAATCAGCCCCAGCATTTT.